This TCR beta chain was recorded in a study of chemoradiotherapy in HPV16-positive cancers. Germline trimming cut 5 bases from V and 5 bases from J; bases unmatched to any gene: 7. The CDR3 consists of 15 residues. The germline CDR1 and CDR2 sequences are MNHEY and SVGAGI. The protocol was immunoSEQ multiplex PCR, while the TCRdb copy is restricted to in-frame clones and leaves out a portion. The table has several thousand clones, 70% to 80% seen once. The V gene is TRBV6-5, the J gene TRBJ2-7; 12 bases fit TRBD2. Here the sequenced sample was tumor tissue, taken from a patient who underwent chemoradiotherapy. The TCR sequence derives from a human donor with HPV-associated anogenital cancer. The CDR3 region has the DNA TGTGCCAGCAGTCGCCGACTAGCGGGAGCCCACGAGCAGTACTTC. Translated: CASSRRLAGAHEQYF.